This passage covers 24 T cell receptor beta chains from one sample sequenced in a study of blood T cell repertoires in COVID-19. Data came from immunoSEQ multiplex PCR; TCRdb stores just in-frame clones and leaves some out. The sample has under 300,000 clones, more than 75% seen once. The specimen was peripheral blood. The receptor source for this set is a woman aged 60-75 years with active or convalescent COVID-19.

V is TRBV7-9 and J is TRBJ2-7, with 11 bases aligning to TRBD2. The CDR3 totals 16 residues. Germline values: CDR1 SEHNR, CDR2 FQNEAQ (reference sequence). V trimming: 5 bases; J trimming: 2 bases; junction bases outside the gene matches: 8. In DNA form, the CDR3 reads TGTGCCAGCAGCCGCACCCGTAGCGGGGGGGCCTACGAGCAGTACTTC. Translation: CASSRTRSGGAYEQYF.

The chain carries TRBV14 and TRBJ1-2, with D maybe TRBD1 (6 bases). CDR3 length: 15 residues. Germline V CDR1 and CDR2: SGHDN, FVKESK. V lost 4 bases and J lost 4, with 16 bases in between. The CDR3 protein is CASSLLDRPSYGYTF. The CDR3 region has the DNA TGTGCCAGCAGCCTTCTGGACAGACCGAGCTATGGCTACACCTTC.

The chain has TRBV11-2 and TRBJ1-1, with D possibly being TRBD1 (5 bases). Trimming cost V 5 bases and J 5 bases, with 18 bases left between them. CDR1 is SGHAT and CDR2 is FQNNGV in the germline V gene. The CDR3 loop spans 15 amino acids. This chain's CDR3 is CASSPQTGVRTEAFF. In nucleotides, the CDR3 is TGTGCCAGCAGCCCCCAGACGGGGGTTAGGACTGAAGCTTTCTTT.

The chain has TRBV23-1 and TRBJ1-1; TRBD1 matches 8 bases. TRBV23-1 belongs to the ORF category, with a function that is uncertain. The CDR3 extends over 12 amino acids. The V gene end was trimmed by 3 bases and the J gene end by 10 bases; junction bases not matched to a gene: 4. The CDR3 DNA follows: TGCGCCAGCAGTCATGACAGGGGTTCAGCTTTCTTT. Its protein is CASSHDRGSAFF.

The V call is TRBV3-1 (or the pseudogene TRBV3-2), the J call TRBJ1-5; no reliable D call. The CDR3 has 13 amino acids. V lost 1 base, J lost 5 bases, and 6 bases lay in between. Germline V gene data show CDR1 as LGHDT and CDR2 as YNNKEL (reference sequence). The DNA of the CDR3 is TGTGCCAGCAGCCAAGGATCAGATCAGCCCCAGCATTTT. Amino acid sequence: CASSQGSDQPQHF.

The V and J genes are TRBV2 and TRBJ2-5; 7 nucleotides agree with TRBD1. Germline assignment: CDR1 SNHLY and CDR2 FYNNEI. Unmatched junction bases numbered 3, after V lost 4 bases and J lost 1 base. This CDR3 contains 14 residues. In DNA form, the CDR3 reads TGTGCCAGCAGTGGGGACAGCGCCCAAGAGACCCAGTACTTC. It codes for CASSGDSAQETQYF.

This sequence joins TRBV5-7 and TRBJ1-5; D is unclear. TRBV5-7 belongs to the ORF category, with a function that is uncertain. There are 16 residues in the CDR3. Between the trimmed V and J ends, which lost 3 bases and 3 bases, there was a span of 16 bases. CDR3 sequence (DNA): TGTGCCAGCAGCTGGGCCCTTGACAAAGACAATCAGCCCCAGCATTTT. Residues: CASSWALDKDNQPQHF.

V is TRBV6-6 and J is TRBJ2-7, with TRBD1 matching 7 bases. Germline V gives CDR1 MNHNY, CDR2 SVGAGI (reference sequence). After removal of 6 bases from V and 0 bases from J, the junction contained 8 bases not matched to a gene. The CDR3 spans 15 residues. The DNA of the CDR3 is TGTGCCAGCAGCCGACCCGGGACAGCCTCCTACGAGCAGTACTTC. Translation gives CASSRPGTASYEQYF.

This sequence joins TRBV11-2 and TRBJ2-2, with 8 bases matching TRBD2. Trimming took 0 bases from V and 6 from J; bases not matched to a gene: 0. The CDR3 loop spans 14 amino acids. Germline assignment: CDR1 SGHAT and CDR2 FQNNGV. The CDR3 coding sequence is TGTGCCAGCAGCTTAGAACTAGCGGCCGGGGAGCTGTTTTTT. It codes for CASSLELAAGELFF.

The CDR3 nucleotides read TGTGCCAGCAGCTTACTGGCAGGGGCAACCTACGAGCAGTACTTC. Residues: CASSLLAGATYEQYF. This chain links TRBV7-9 with TRBJ2-7; TRBD1 is a possible D gene (6 bases). The CDR3 runs to 15 residues. The V and J ends lost 2 bases and 2 bases respectively, with 13 bases between them. The germline V gene encodes CDR1 SEHNR and CDR2 FQNEAQ (reference sequence).

A note on this clone: This may arise from a read error, as a much more abundant clone is one base away. Other DNA sequences in the sample encode the same CDR3. This sequence joins TRBV7-8 and TRBJ2-7; 8 bases match TRBD2. Germline V CDR1 and CDR2: SGHVS, FQNEAQ. This CDR3 has 16 residues. This CDR3 reads CASSLARGLDIYEQYF. Written as DNA, the CDR3 is TGTGCCAGCAGCTTGGCACGGGGACTAGACATCTACGAACAGTACTTC. The variable domain in full, with the rest retrieved from reference TRBV7-8 and TRBJ2-7, is GAGVSQSPRYKVAKRGQDVALRCDPISGHVSLFWYQQALGQGPEFLTYFQNEAQLDKSGLPSDRFFAERPEGSVSTLKIQRTQQEDSAVYLCASSLARGLDIYEQYFGPGTRLTVT.

The genes are TRBV5-1 and TRBJ1-5, with 7 positions matching TRBD1. The CDR3 loop spans 15 amino acids. The J segment lost 3 bases and the V segment lost 0 bases, leaving 3 bases of the junction unmatched. Germline assignment: CDR1 SGHRS and CDR2 YFSETQ. In DNA, the CDR3 is TGCGCCAGCAGCTTGGAGGGGACAGACAATCAGCCCCAGCATTTT. It specifies CASSLEGTDNQPQHF.

The chain combines TRBV5-8 with TRBJ2-3, with D maybe TRBD2 (6 bases). Germline V gene sequence: CDR1 SGHTS, CDR2 YDEGEE. CDR3 length: 17 residues. V was pared by 4 bases and J by 0 bases, with 18 bases between. CDR3 residues: CASSHRPRGVSTDTQYF. The CDR3 DNA reads TGTGCCAGCAGCCATCGACCCCGCGGGGTCAGCACAGATACGCAGTATTTT.

The V call is TRBV3-1 (or the pseudogene TRBV3-2), the J call TRBJ2-7; D is possibly TRBD2 (6 bases). Germline values: CDR1 LGHDT, CDR2 YNNKEL (reference sequence). V was pared by 1 base and J by 3 bases, with 13 bases between. The CDR3 has 15 residues. CDR3 protein: CASSQVGLGYYEQYF. The CDR3 region has the DNA TGTGCCAGCAGCCAAGTGGGACTGGGTTACTACGAGCAGTACTTC.

A remark on this clone: Other DNA variants within this sample encode the same CDR3. J is TRBJ1-2 and V is TRBV27, with D unclear. The CDR3 runs to 12 residues. Germline CDR1 and CDR2: MNHEY and SMNVEV (reference sequence). Trimming took off 2 bases at V and 5 bases at J, with 6 bases between the two ends. DNA of the CDR3: TGTGCCAGCAGTTTAGCCGGGTATGGCTACACCTTC. This gives the protein CASSLAGYGYTF.

The chain links TRBV5-1 to TRBJ2-3; D is perhaps TRBD2 (7 bases). This CDR3 has 20 amino acids. Trimming pared 4 bases from V and 3 bases from J, leaving 30 bases between. Germline values: CDR1 SGHRS, CDR2 YFSETQ. The CDR3 nucleotides are TGCGCCAGCAGCCGCGGGGCTGTTGCGGGGGCAGGTTCAGGGACAGATACGCAGTATTTT. Encoded protein: CASSRGAVAGAGSGTDTQYF.

The V call is TRBV6-1, the J call TRBJ2-2; 8 nucleotides agree with TRBD1. The trim removed 2 bases at V and 5 bases at J, leaving 7 bases unmatched. Germline V CDR1 and CDR2: MNHNS, SASEGT. This CDR3 comprises 16 residues. CDR3 sequence: CASSERQGNVTGELFF. In DNA form, the CDR3 reads TGTGCCAGCAGTGAACGACAGGGGAATGTGACCGGGGAGCTGTTTTTT.

The genes are TRBV30 and TRBJ2-6; perhaps TRBD2 as D (5 bases). CDR3 length equals 13 residues. Trimming removed 3 bases at V and 3 bases at J, with 6 bases between. In germline, CDR1 is GTSNPN, CDR2 SVGIG (reference sequence). The CDR3 bases are TGTGCCTGGAGACGGGGTGGGGCCAACGTCCTGACTTTC. This codes for CAWRRGGANVLTF.

A note on this clone: This sample includes further DNA sequences coding for the same CDR3. The gene calls are TRBV7-2 and TRBJ2-2; D call uncertain. Germline V lookup: CDR1 SGHTA, CDR2 FQGNSA. V was cut by 1 base and J by 1 base, with 7 bases left in between. The CDR3 loop spans 15 amino acids. CDR3 nucleotide sequence: TGTGCCAGCAGCTTAGTTGCAGGGAACACCGGGGAGCTGTTTTTT. Translation gives CASSLVAGNTGELFF.

This clone was detected once. The genes are TRBV19 and TRBJ2-5, with D possibly being TRBD1 (5 bases). The CDR3 has 16 residues. Germline V gene lookup returns CDR1 LNHDA and CDR2 SQIVND (reference sequence). Trimming cost V 5 bases and J 1 base, with 17 bases left between them. The DNA for the CDR3 is TGTGCCAGTAGTGGGGCTTTGGGTCCGGTCCAAGAGACCCAGTACTTC. As protein: CASSGALGPVQETQYF. The full variable domain, with the rest looked up from reference TRBV19 and TRBJ2-5, is DGGITQSPKYLFRKEGQNVTLSCEQNLNHDAMYWYRQDPGQGLRLIYYSQIVNDFQKGDIAEGYSVSREKKESFPLTVTSAQKNPTAFYLCASSGALGPVQETQYFGPGTRLLVL.

The chain recombines TRBV4-1 with TRBJ2-5; a weak D match, TRBD2 (7 bases). CDR1 and CDR2 (germline): MGHRA, YSYEKL. V gave up 1 base and J gave up 2 bases, with 14 bases separating them. The CDR3 runs 16 residues. The CDR3 loop reads CASSQGGGGLQETQYF. CDR3 bases: TGCGCCAGCAGCCAAGGAGGGGGAGGGCTTCAAGAGACCCAGTACTTC.

The V call is TRBV9, the J call TRBJ1-1; the match to TRBD1 covers 8 bases. Looked up from germline, CDR1 is SGDLS and CDR2 is YYNGEE. Trimming cost V 0 bases and J 6 bases; bases outside gene matches: 4. This CDR3 has 14 amino acids. The CDR3 loop reads CASSVARTGSEAFF. CDR3 nucleotides: TGTGCCAGCAGCGTAGCCCGGACAGGGTCTGAAGCTTTCTTT.

V gene TRBV5-1 combines with J gene TRBJ2-3; TRBD2 matches at 7 bases. From germline, CDR1 is SGHRS and CDR2 YFSETQ. J was trimmed by 0 bases and V by 5 bases; bases with no gene match: 9. The CDR3 runs to 16 residues. CDR3 bases: TGCGCCAGCAGGACTAGCCCCGATTCTAGCACAGATACGCAGTATTTT. It specifies CASRTSPDSSTDTQYF.

This clone was picked up a small number of times. The CDR3 spells CASSRGGIYGYTF. For the CDR3, the DNA is TGTGCCAGCAGTCGCGGGGGGATTTATGGCTACACCTTC. V and J are TRBV28 and TRBJ1-2, with TRBD1 as a possible D gene (5 bases). V lost 5 bases to trimming and J lost 5 bases, with 12 bases between them. This CDR3 spans 13 amino acids. Germline V gives CDR1 MDHEN, CDR2 SYDVKM.